A single sample gave rise to the 14 T cell receptor beta chains below, sequenced in a study of spatial heterogeneity in lung cancer. TCRdb fed the 5' RACE reads into MiXCR, producing one record per CDR3 protein. This sample has around 4,900 distinct CDR3 sequences, with over 10% found just once. Findings of the study overall: In tumors, expanded intratumoral alpha and beta TCR counts tracked mutation counts.

Which antigens these TCRs recognize remains unknown. Time point in this sample: sample taken at primary tumor resection. The source was lung tumor tissue, collected at surgery. These receptors were obtained from a male donor with early-stage non-small cell lung cancer.

This clonotype has at least ten counts. Since it is a stray read in a library aimed at alpha chains, this beta chain has a size that is not meaningful. This sequence joins TRBV15 and TRBJ2-3; 8 bases align to TRBD2. The length of the CDR3 is 16 residues. CDR1 and CDR2 from the germline V gene are LNHNV and YYDKDF (reference sequence). The V segment lost 4 bases and the J segment 1 base; nucleotides outside the gene matches: 7. Here the CDR3 DNA reads TGTGCCACCAGCAATTGGCGGGAGGAGGGCACAGATACGCAGTATTTT. Amino acid sequence: CATSNWREEGTDTQYF.

This clonotype was seen many times. For a library built for alpha chains, this beta chain is a stray read; little rests on its size. The chain joins TRBV5-1 to TRBJ2-7; D remains ambiguous. Germline loops: CDR1 SGHRS, CDR2 YFSETQ. Between the trimmed V and J ends, which lost 0 bases and 2 bases, there was a span of 9 bases. CDR3 size: 14 residues. The CDR3 loop reads CASSLGSSAYEQYF. The CDR3 DNA reads as TGCGCCAGCAGCTTGGGCAGTTCAGCCTACGAGCAGTACTTC.

This clonotype showed up many times. The library was prepared for alpha chains; this beta chain is a stray read, so its frequency means little. The chain uses TRBV6-2 or TRBV6-3 and TRBJ1-6; no firm D call. Germline V gene lookup returns CDR1 MNHEY and CDR2 SVGEGT. The germline V and J ends were trimmed by 4 bases and 5 bases, with 6 bases remaining between them. This CDR3 region has 13 residues. CDR3 bases: TGTGCCAGCAGTTCCAGAGATAATTCACCCCTCCACTTT. Translated: CASSSRDNSPLHF.

There are many counts of this clonotype. The library was prepared for alpha chains; this beta chain is a stray read, so its frequency means little. This chain links TRBV7-3 with TRBJ2-5; 7 bases align to TRBD2. The CDR3 has 15 amino acids. V lost 5 bases, J lost 1 base, and 7 bases stayed unmatched. From germline, CDR1 is SGHTA and CDR2 FQGTGA. The CDR3 nucleotides are TGTGCCAGCAGCCGCAGCTCGGGGGGCCAAGAGACCCAGTACTTC. Translated, it gives CASSRSSGGQETQYF.

About this clonotype itself: This beta chain is a stray read from a library made for alpha chains; its abundance is not meaningful. The J gene is TRBJ1-1, the V gene TRBV20-1, with D perhaps TRBD1 (6 bases). The CDR3 runs to 13 residues. The ends were cut back, 6 bases at V and 6 bases at J, with 17 bases in the middle. In germline, CDR1 is DFQATT, CDR2 SNEGSKA (reference sequence). CDR3 protein: CSAKTGGHAEAFF. The CDR3 DNA reads as TGCAGTGCCAAGACGGGGGGACACGCTGAAGCTTTCTTT.

This clonotype rates as medium-sized (0.01 to 0.1%). This beta chain came through as a stray read in a library set up for alpha chains, and its size says little. The chain recombines TRBV28 with TRBJ2-7; D is undetermined. The V and J ends lost 3 bases and 3 bases respectively, with 9 bases between them. Germline V gene data show CDR1 as MDHEN and CDR2 as SYDVKM. The CDR3 contains 13 residues. CDR3 sequence reads: CASSFVSSYEQYF. CDR3 nucleotides: TGTGCCAGCAGTTTTGTCAGCAGCTACGAGCAGTACTTC.

This clonotype was seen at least ten times. A library made for alpha chains picked up this beta chain off target, so its size means little. The chain joins TRBV6-5 to TRBJ2-2, with D maybe TRBD1 (5 bases). Trimming cost V 0 bases and J 6 bases, with 11 bases left between them. The CDR3 totals 15 residues. CDR1 MNHEY and CDR2 SVGAGI come from the germline V gene. The CDR3 DNA is TGTGCCAGCAGTTACTCAGGGGTGAGACCCGGGGAGCTGTTTTTT. Amino acid sequence: CASSYSGVRPGELFF.

On this clonotype: This beta chain turned up in a library designed for alpha chains; as an off-target read, its abundance says little. The V gene is TRBV7-9, the J gene TRBJ1-4; the D gene is possibly TRBD1 (5 bases). Trimming removed 3 bases at V and 5 bases at J, with 10 bases between. The CDR3 loop spans 14 amino acids. CDR1 is SEHNR, CDR2 FQNEAQ, per germline (reference sequence). The CDR3 DNA is TGTGCCAGCAGCTTTGCAGGGCTCAATGAAAAACTGTTTTTT. This gives the protein CASSFAGLNEKLFF.

In its sample, this clonotype was seen many times. Little can be read into the size of this beta chain, an off-target read in a library designed for alpha chains. This chain uses TRBV9 with TRBJ2-3; TRBD2 aligns across 7 bases. Germline CDR1 SGDLS, CDR2 YYNGEE. CDR3 length equals 15 residues. Trimming cost V 2 bases and J 6 bases; bases outside gene matches: 9. The CDR3 nucleotides read TGTGCCAGCAGCGTCTCTAGCGGACTGGGGGATACGCAGTATTTT. This encodes CASSVSSGLGDTQYF.

This clonotype was observed at least ten times. This beta chain represents an off-target read in a library built for alpha chains; its size is of limited meaning. The chain couples TRBV28 to TRBJ2-1; 9 bases are a match to TRBD1. The ends lost 7 bases at V and 8 bases at J; junction bases unmatched: 9. The CDR3 totals 14 residues. The germline CDR1 and CDR2 sequences are MDHEN and SYDVKM. In DNA, the CDR3 is TGTGCCAGCAAAGAAACAGGGGGCTGGGATGAGCAGTTCTTC. Translating gives CASKETGGWDEQFF. Full variable domain (remainder filled in from reference TRBV28 and TRBJ2-1): DVKVTQSSRYLVKRTGEKVFLECVQDMDHENMFWYRQDPGLGLRLIYFSYDVKMKEKGDIPEGYSVSREKKERFSLILESASTNQTSMYLCASKETGGWDEQFFGPGTRLTVL.

By proportion, this clonotype is medium-sized. This beta chain was picked up by a library intended for alpha chains and is off target, so its count carries little meaning. The chain has TRBV27 and TRBJ1-1; D gene unclear. The CDR3 contains 13 residues. The V gene's germline CDR1 is MNHEY and CDR2 SMNVEV (reference sequence). The V gene lost 2 bases and the J gene lost 6 bases, with 10 bases spanning the gap. The CDR3 loop reads CASSLKVRSEAFF. In DNA, the CDR3 is TGTGCCAGCAGTTTAAAGGTTCGTTCTGAAGCTTTCTTT.

By share, this clonotype ranks as medium-sized. This beta chain appears as a stray read in a library generated for alpha chains; its size is not informative. The V call is TRBV7-2, the J call TRBJ2-5; the match to TRBD1 covers 8 bases. Germline V gene data show CDR1 as SGHTA and CDR2 as FQGNSA. The CDR3 is made up of 15 amino acids. Unmatched junction bases numbered 8, after V lost 5 bases and J lost 3 bases. The CDR3 DNA reads as TGTGCCAGCAGCCTTCAAATGGGACAGGAAGAGACCCAGTACTTC. Translated, it gives CASSLQMGQEETQYF.

This clonotype was counted ten times or more. This beta chain was picked up by a library intended for alpha chains and is off target, so its count carries little meaning. V usage is TRBV28 and J usage is TRBJ1-5; TRBD1 agrees at 7 bases. The germline V gene has CDR1 MDHEN and CDR2 SYDVKM. The V segment lost 6 bases and the J segment 4 bases; nucleotides outside the gene matches: 9. This CDR3 spans 15 amino acids. In DNA form, the CDR3 reads TGTGCCAGCAGCCCGACAGGGCTCAGGAATCAGCCCCAGCATTTT. Its translation is CASSPTGLRNQPQHF.

On this clonotype: One junction end disagrees with the germline gene, perhaps due to a read error. This beta chain turned up in a library designed for alpha chains; as an off-target read, its abundance says little. V is TRBV4-3 and J is TRBJ1-3, with no clear D. Germline loops: CDR1 LGHNA, CDR2 YSLEER. The CDR3 consists of 14 residues. The CDR3: CASSQINGGNIIYF. CDR3 DNA sequence: TGCGCCAGCAGCCAAATCAATGGAGGAAACATCATATATTTT.